The 29 T cell receptor beta chains presented below share a single source sample, sequenced in a study of blood T cells in healthy people across ages. Next came a second PCR, run for about 6 to 12 cycles, which used a sample-barcoded 5' primer along with a J-beta primer mix. MiXCR, applied by TCRdb to the 5' RACE reads, yields one record per CDR3 protein. This sample has fewer than 2,000,000 distinct CDR3 sequences, with about two fifths found just once. Sequenced material: blood. The source is a human donor in good health.

The J gene is TRBJ2-7, the V gene TRBV30; D gene ambiguous. Between the trimmed V and J ends, which lost 4 bases and 5 bases, there was a span of 12 bases. Germline-derived CDR1 and CDR2 are GTSNPN and SVGIG (reference sequence). The CDR3 covers 12 residues. The chain's CDR3 is CAWNVGQNEQYF. The CDR3 region has the DNA TGTGCCTGGAATGTCGGGCAGAACGAGCAGTACTTC.

The chain links TRBV29-1 to TRBJ2-5; maybe TRBD1 (6 bases). Germline CDR1 reads SQVTM; CDR2 reads ANQGSEA. V lost 7 bases and J lost 5, with 11 bases in between. The CDR3 is 11 amino acids. The CDR3 DNA is TGCAGCGCCGCGCAGGGGGAGACCCAGTACTTC. Translated: CSAAQGETQYF.

Only a few counts were recorded for this clonotype. The chain couples TRBV5-1 to TRBJ1-2; D is undetermined. CDR3 length: 15 residues. The germline V gene has CDR1 SGHRS and CDR2 YFSETQ. The germline V and J ends were trimmed by 4 bases and 4 bases, with 17 bases remaining between them. CDR3 nucleotide sequence: TGCGCCAGCAGCCCTCGAGGAGCCTCGGTCTATGGCTACACCTTC. Its protein is CASSPRGASVYGYTF.

V usage is TRBV7-2 and J usage is TRBJ2-4; the match to TRBD1 covers 8 bases. Matching the DNA end better, TRBJ2-7 makes the J call doubtful. Germline-derived CDR1 and CDR2 are SGHTA and FQGNSA. There are 17 residues in the CDR3. The CDR3 DNA follows: TGTGCCAGCAGCTTTTTGTCTGATACTACAGGGGGCTACGAGCAGTACTTC. As protein: CASSFLSDTTGGYEQYF.

This clonotype was seen a handful of times. This chain uses TRBV4-3 with TRBJ2-3; a weak D match, TRBD1 (5 bases). V lost 1 base and J lost 3, with 14 bases in between. CDR1 and CDR2 (germline): LGHNA, YSLEER. CDR3 length equals 16 residues. CDR3 bases: TGCGCCAGCAGCCAAGGGCAGGGTAGGAGTACAGATACGCAGTATTTT. It codes for CASSQGQGRSTDTQYF.

The chain couples TRBV7-3 to TRBJ2-1; TRBD2 aligns across 9 bases. The V segment lost 1 base and the J segment 7 bases; nucleotides outside the gene matches: 5. This CDR3 contains 15 residues. Looked up from germline, CDR1 is SGHTA and CDR2 is FQGTGA. The CDR3 here is CASSLSGGAWNEQFF. DNA of the CDR3: TGTGCCAGCAGCTTAAGCGGGGGGGCCTGGAATGAGCAGTTCTTC. Using reference TRBV7-3 and TRBJ2-1 for the parts outside the CDR3, the full variable domain is GAGVSQTPSNKVTEKGKYVELRCDPISGHTALYWYRQSLGQGPEFLIYFQGTGAADDSGLPNDRFFAVRPEGSVSTLKIQRTERGDSAVYLCASSLSGGAWNEQFFGPGTRLTVL.

V and J are TRBV5-1 and TRBJ2-4, with D possibly TRBD2 on 6 matching bases. The CDR3 has 13 residues. V dropped 0 bases and J dropped 8 bases, with 9 bases sitting between them. Germline V lookup: CDR1 SGHRS, CDR2 YFSETQ. The CDR3 loop is CASSLGWEDIQYF. In DNA, the CDR3 is TGCGCCAGCAGCTTGGGATGGGAGGACATTCAGTACTTC. The whole variable domain, filled in from reference TRBV5-1 and TRBJ2-4, reads KAGVTQTPRYLIKTRGQQVTLSCSPISGHRSVSWYQQTPGQGLQFLFEYFSETQRNKGNFPGRFSGRQFSNSRSEMNVSTLELGDSALYLCASSLGWEDIQYFGAGTRLSVL.

This clonotype occurred once. No conserved phenylalanine or tryptophan ends this CDR3, so it is likely a read error. V is TRBV12-3 or TRBV12-4 and J is TRBJ1-2; D is unresolved. This CDR3 is built from 13 residues. V lost 3 bases, J lost 6 bases, and 11 bases lay in between. The DNA for the CDR3 is TGTGCCAGCAGTTTTTGGAGAGCTGATGGCTACACCTTA. Its translation: CASSFWRADGYTL.

This clonotype was observed a few times. V is TRBV5-1 and J is TRBJ2-3, with D possibly TRBD1 on 6 matching bases. The CDR3 runs to 17 residues. Looked up from germline, CDR1 is SGHRS and CDR2 is YFSETQ. V was shortened by 4 bases and J by 0 bases, with 18 bases between the two germline ends. The CDR3 spells CASSPEDSLLSTDTQYF. CDR3 DNA sequence: TGCGCCAGCAGCCCCGAGGACAGCCTACTAAGCACAGATACGCAGTATTTT.

This chain connects TRBV6-6 to TRBJ2-3; the D is unclear. The CDR3 loop spans 12 amino acids. Trimming took off 2 bases at V and 7 bases at J, with 7 bases between the two ends. Germline V gene lookup returns CDR1 MNHNY and CDR2 SVGAGI (reference sequence). DNA of the CDR3: TGTGCCAGCAGTTACACACCTAATACGCAGTATTTT. Amino acid sequence: CASSYTPNTQYF.

This clonotype was observed a few times. V and J are TRBV7-8 and TRBJ1-1; no reliable D call. V was trimmed by 3 bases and J by 3 bases, leaving 8 bases between them. The CDR3 loop spans 13 amino acids. Germline CDR1 SGHVS, CDR2 FQNEAQ. The CDR3 here is CASSFVADTEAFF. For the CDR3, the DNA is TGTGCCAGCAGCTTTGTGGCAGACACTGAAGCTTTCTTT.

This clonotype was recorded at least ten times. The CDR3 loop is CASSLLAGNNEQFF. As DNA, the CDR3 is TGTGCCAGCAGTTTACTAGCGGGGAACAATGAGCAGTTCTTC. This chain connects TRBV28 to TRBJ2-1, with TRBD2 matching over 9 bases. Trimming removed 2 bases from V and 5 bases from J; junction bases left unmatched: 1. Looked up from germline, CDR1 is MDHEN and CDR2 is SYDVKM. This CDR3 has 14 residues.

This clonotype was detected a few times. V is TRBV15 and J is TRBJ1-2; D is unclear. Germline V gene data show CDR1 as LNHNV and CDR2 as YYDKDF (reference sequence). The CDR3 has 12 amino acids. Trimming took 0 bases from V and 7 from J, leaving 6 bases between them. The CDR3 region is CATSRDGFGYTF. The CDR3 DNA reads TGTGCCACCAGCAGAGACGGTTTTGGCTACACCTTC.

In its sample, this clonotype was seen a few times. The chain links TRBV10-3 to TRBJ2-7; unclear D gene. The germline V gene encodes CDR1 ENHRY and CDR2 SYGVKD. V was cut by 0 bases and J by 0 bases, with 12 bases left in between. The CDR3 totals 16 residues. The CDR3, as DNA: TGTGCCATCAGTGAGTCGATGGGTGGTAACTCCTACGAGCAGTACTTC. It encodes CAISESMGGNSYEQYF.

This clonotype was picked up one time. V is TRBV20-1 and J is TRBJ1-1; the match to TRBD1 covers 7 bases. The CDR3 extends over 15 amino acids. Germline values: CDR1 DFQATT, CDR2 SNEGSKA (reference sequence). Losses at the gene ends were 5 bases for V and 4 bases for J; bases not matched to a gene: 13. This chain's CDR3 is CSAPRGGLSGTEAFF. The CDR3 coding sequence is TGCAGTGCTCCCAGGGGGGGGCTATCCGGCACTGAAGCTTTCTTT.

The chain carries TRBV24-1 and TRBJ2-1, with 10 bases aligning to TRBD2. The CDR3 extends over 16 amino acids. Germline V gene sequence: CDR1 KGHDR, CDR2 SFDVKD. V shed 4 bases and J 8 bases; nucleotides not matched to a gene: 10. This CDR3 reads CATSEISTSGRDEQFF. The CDR3 region has the DNA TGTGCCACCAGTGAAATTTCGACTAGCGGGCGGGATGAGCAGTTCTTC.

This clonotype was recorded at least ten times. The genes are TRBV5-1 and TRBJ1-4, with 8 bases aligning to TRBD1. This CDR3 has 17 amino acids. The ends lost 4 bases at V and 4 bases at J; junction bases unmatched: 12. Per the germline V gene, CDR1 is SGHRS and CDR2 is YFSETQ. The DNA of the CDR3 is TGCGCCAGCAGCGACGGACAGGGCGTCGGCCTTAATGAAAAACTGTTTTTT. Translation gives CASSDGQGVGLNEKLFF.

The genes are TRBV7-2 and TRBJ2-5; 8 bases line up with TRBD2. The CDR3 has 16 amino acids. V shed 2 bases and J 3 bases; nucleotides not matched to a gene: 8. The germline gives CDR1 SGHTA, CDR2 FQGNSA. CDR3 DNA sequence: TGTGCCAGCAGCTTAAAGGGAACTAGCGGTAAAGAGACCCAGTACTTC. This sequence encodes CASSLKGTSGKETQYF.

This clonotype was counted only a few times. The rearrangement links TRBV30 to TRBJ1-2, with D hard to call. The CDR3 extends over 14 amino acids. V was clipped by 2 bases and J by 8 bases, with 18 bases between them. The germline gives CDR1 GTSNPN, CDR2 SVGIG (reference sequence). CDR3 nucleotides: TGTGCCTGGAGTAAGCCTGAGGGCCTGGGAGGCTACACCTTC. This encodes CAWSKPEGLGGYTF.

This sequence joins TRBV4-3 and TRBJ2-3, with 7 bases matching TRBD1. J gave up 3 bases and V 3 bases, and 6 bases lay outside the gene matches. The CDR3 is made up of 15 amino acids. Germline CDR1 LGHNA, CDR2 YSLEER. The CDR3 spells CASSQRQGVTDTQYF. In DNA form, the CDR3 reads TGCGCCAGCAGCCAGAGACAGGGAGTAACAGATACGCAGTATTTT.

This chain links TRBV7-2 with TRBJ1-2; no reliable D call. Looked up from germline, CDR1 is SGHTA and CDR2 is FQGNSA. Trimming removed 3 bases from V and 2 bases from J, with 7 bases in between. The CDR3 is 13 residues long. In DNA, the CDR3 is TGTACCAGCAGCTTTGCCGGAAACTATGGCTACACCTTC. Residues: CTSSFAGNYGYTF.

The V and J genes are TRBV12-3 or TRBV12-4 and TRBJ2-7; a weak D match, TRBD1 (5 bases). The V and J ends lost 2 bases and 2 bases respectively, with 10 bases between them. The CDR3 is 14 amino acids. As DNA, the CDR3 is TGTGCCAGCAGTTTACCAGGGAATCCCTACGAGCAGTACTTC. Amino acid sequence: CASSLPGNPYEQYF.

This chain links TRBV7-8 with TRBJ2-5; D possibly corresponds to TRBD2 (6 bases). V was cut by 6 bases and J by 11 bases, with 31 bases left in between. There are 17 residues in the CDR3. CDR1 is SGHVS, CDR2 FQNEAQ, per germline. The CDR3 loop is CASSPGGRGSLYNEQYF. CDR3 DNA: TGTGCCAGCAGTCCTGGAGGGCGGGGCTCCCTGTACAATGAGCAGTACTTC.

The chain is built from TRBV7-3 and TRBJ1-2, with a weak D call TRBD1 (6 bases). The V end lost 5 bases, the J end lost 8 bases, and 18 bases lay between the germline ends. In germline, CDR1 is SGHTA, CDR2 FQGTGA. This CDR3 is 14 amino acids long. The CDR3 DNA sequence: TGTGCCAGCAGCGCCCAGGGGCCTGGGAGCGGCTACACCTTC. Translated: CASSAQGPGSGYTF.

V is TRBV9 and J is TRBJ1-1, with a weak D call TRBD1 (6 bases). CDR3 length equals 17 residues. Germline V gives CDR1 SGDLS, CDR2 YYNGEE. The V gene lost 0 bases and the J gene lost 0 bases, with 15 bases spanning the gap. The CDR3 protein is CASSVVGGSLLNTEAFF. The DNA of the CDR3 is TGTGCCAGCAGCGTAGTAGGGGGATCACTTTTGAACACTGAAGCTTTCTTT. Full variable domain (outside the CDR3, taken from reference TRBV9 and TRBJ1-1): DSGVTQTPKHLITATGQRVTLRCSPRSGDLSVYWYQQSLDQGLQFLIQYYNGEERAKGNILERFSAQQFPDLHSELNLSSLELGDSALYFCASSVVGGSLLNTEAFFGQGTRLTVV.

This chain uses TRBV27 with TRBJ2-7; D is tentatively TRBD1 or TRBD2 (6 bases each). This CDR3 has 14 amino acids. In germline, CDR1 is MNHEY, CDR2 SMNVEV (reference sequence). V lost 10 bases and J 3 bases, leaving 19 bases between the germline ends. For the CDR3, the DNA is TGTGCCACCCTAGGGGGGACTGCCTACTACGAGCAGTACTTC. It yields the protein CATLGGTAYYEQYF.

The J gene is TRBJ2-7, the V gene TRBV20-1; either TRBD1 or TRBD2 may supply D (5 bases each). The V gene lost 6 bases and the J gene lost 1 base, with 16 bases spanning the gap. The CDR3 contains 14 residues. Germline CDR1 is DFQATT and CDR2 is SNEGSKA (reference sequence). The CDR3 sequence: CSATEWGTSYEQYF. The CDR3 DNA follows: TGCAGTGCCACAGAATGGGGGACGTCCTACGAGCAGTACTTC.

V gene TRBV28 combines with J gene TRBJ2-5; D is undetermined. Deletions cut 5 bases from V and 2 bases from J, with 18 bases between. The CDR3 has 16 residues. Germline V gene sequence: CDR1 MDHEN, CDR2 SYDVKM. In nucleotides, the CDR3 is TGTGCCAGCAGTCACCGAATAGGTCAACCGCAAGAGACCCAGTACTTC. Protein: CASSHRIGQPQETQYF.

This clonotype was seen only a few times. The gene calls are TRBV4-3 and TRBJ2-5, with 7 bases aligning to TRBD2. J was trimmed by 0 bases and V by 0 bases; bases with no gene match: 13. The CDR3 covers 19 residues. CDR1 is LGHNA and CDR2 is YSLEER in the germline V gene. The CDR3 region has the DNA TGCGCCAGCAGCCAAGATGGGCAGCGGGGACGATCTTACCAAGAGACCCAGTACTTC. Its translation: CASSQDGQRGRSYQETQYF.